This is a list of T cell receptor beta chains from one sample in a study of identical twins. TCRdb re-analysed the 5' RACE reads in MiXCR, keeping a single row per CDR3 protein. The table records 500,000 or so distinct CDR3 sequences, over 12% of them present only once. The same data also went into a second study, on yellow fever vaccine responses in identical twins.

Sequenced material: CD4+ T cells sorted from blood. The origin of the receptors is a woman between 18 and 30 years old in good health. The CDR3 runs from the conserved cysteine through the conserved F or W. Each record gives: J gene, V gene, clone size, D gene, CDR3 DNA, CDR3 protein. A D gene is named only where the DNA matches it firmly. Clone size is not always given. Where it is, it says once, few, many or a class for expanded clones.

>TRBJ2-3|TRBV27|NA|TRBD2
TGTGCCAGCAGTGCCAGGCTAGCGGTTAGCACAGATACGCAGTATTTT
CASSARLAVSTDTQYF
>TRBJ2-3|TRBV12-3/TRBV12-4|NA|NA
TGTGCCAGCAGTTTGATGCGGGGGCTGGGTACGCAGTATTTT
CASSLMRGLGTQYF
>TRBJ2-7|TRBV5-1|many|TRBD2
TGCGCCAGCAGCTTGACGGGAGGAACCTACGAGCAGTACTTC
CASSLTGGTYEQYF
>TRBJ2-4|TRBV28|NA|NA
TGTGCCAGCAGTTTACCACAGGGAGCCAAAAACATTCAGTACTTC
CASSLPQGAKNIQYF
>TRBJ2-7|TRBV3-1|NA|TRBD2
TGTGCCAGCAGCTTAGTCGGGGTAGCGGGGTCCTCCTACGAGCAGTACTTC
CASSLVGVAGSSYEQYF
>TRBJ2-3|TRBV12-3/TRBV12-4|NA|NA
TGTGCCAGTGAAGTTGACTACAGCACAGATACGCAGTATTTT
CASEVDYSTDTQYF
>TRBJ2-4|TRBV5-1|few|NA
TGCGCCAGCAGCTTGCCGTCAGAAAACATTCAGTACTTC
CASSLPSENIQYF
>TRBJ2-7|TRBV11-2|few|TRBD1
TGTGCCAGCAGCTACCTAGCCACAGGGGACGAGCAGTACTTC
CASSYLATGDEQYF
>TRBJ1-1|TRBV12-3/TRBV12-4|many|TRBD1
TGTGCCAGCAGACTAACAGGGGGCGCGAACACTGAAGCTTTCTTT
CASRLTGGANTEAFF
>TRBJ2-7|TRBV5-6|few|TRBD2
TGTGCCAGCAGCTTGCCTGCTAGCGGGGTATACGAGCAGTACTTC
CASSLPASGVYEQYF
>TRBJ2-1|TRBV10-2|NA|NA
TGCGCCAGCAGTGGACACAGAGAGCAGTTCTTC
CASSGHREQFF
>TRBJ1-6|TRBV7-3|few|NA
TGTGCCAGCAGCTTAAGGGGAGACTATAATTCACCCCTCCACTTT
CASSLRGDYNSPLHF
>TRBJ2-5|TRBV6-2/TRBV6-3|few|NA
TGTGCCAGCAGTTACTCGAGGGGCAATGGAGGGACCCAGTACTTC
CASSYSRGNGGTQYF
>TRBJ2-1|TRBV6-1|few|TRBD1
TGTGCCACCGGGGACAGGAATTACAATGAGCAGTTCTTC
CATGDRNYNEQFF
>TRBJ2-5|TRBV20-1|NA|NA
TGCAGTGCCCCTCCCCGGGAGAAAGAAGGGACCCAGTACTTC
CSAPPREKEGTQYF
>TRBJ2-3|TRBV20-1|many|NA
TGCAGTGCTAGTCTCGGAGATACGCAGTATTTT
CSASLGDTQYF
>TRBJ2-7|TRBV29-1|NA|NA
TGCAGCGTTGGACAGGGAGGCAACTACGAGCAGTACTTC
CSVGQGGNYEQYF
>TRBJ2-4|TRBV6-5|NA|NA
TGTGCCAGCAGTTACACTGCCGGGGCCCGGAACATTCAGTACTTC
CASSYTAGARNIQYF
>TRBJ2-3|TRBV4-1|NA|NA
TGCGCCAGCAGCCAAGTCCAAACAGATACGCAGTATTTT
CASSQVQTDTQYF
>TRBJ2-1|TRBV5-1|many|NA
TGCGCCAGCAGCTCAACGGGAGACTTGGGCAATGAGCAGTTCTTC
CASSSTGDLGNEQFF
>TRBJ1-1|TRBV12-3/TRBV12-4|many|TRBD1
TGTGCCAGCACCACTTGGACAGGGTCTTGGACTGAAGCTTTCTTT
CASTTWTGSWTEAFF
>TRBJ2-7|TRBV25-1|NA|TRBD1
TGTGCCAGCAGTGCTTATAGGGGACAGGGGGCCTCCGAGCAGTACTTC
CASSAYRGQGASEQYF
>TRBJ2-2|TRBV28|NA|NA
TGTGCCAGCAGCTACCTTCGAGGGGGTACCTCCGGGGAGCTGTTTTTT
CASSYLRGGTSGELFF
>TRBJ1-5|TRBV12-3/TRBV12-4|many|NA
TGTGCCAGCAGTTCTAAGGGTAGCAATCAGCCCCAGCATTTT
CASSSKGSNQPQHF
>TRBJ2-7|TRBV2|few|NA
TGTGCCAGCAGGCAGGGTACCTACGAGCAGTACTTC
CASRQGTYEQYF
>TRBJ2-5|TRBV5-1|NA|NA
TGCGCCAGCAGCTTAAAGGACACTCTGATGTACCAAGAGACCCAGTACTTC
CASSLKDTLMYQETQYF
>TRBJ1-6|TRBV20-1|once|NA
TGCAGTGCTAGAGAGGGGACGGGCAACAATTCACCCCTCCACTTT
CSAREGTGNNSPLHF
>TRBJ2-7|TRBV28|once|NA
TGTGCCAGCAGTTTATACGACGAGCAGTACTTC
CASSLYDEQYF
>TRBJ2-2|TRBV6-1|NA|NA
TGTGCTTGGGGCCCCACCGGGGAGCTGTTTTTT
CAWGPTGELFF
>TRBJ2-5|TRBV12-3/TRBV12-4|few|TRBD2
TGTGCCAGCACCGGGACTAGCGGGGGGGCAGAAAAGACCCAGTACTTC
CASTGTSGGAEKTQYF
>TRBJ2-1|TRBV5-1|many|TRBD2
TGCGCCAGCAGCTTGGGAGGTTCAGGGAGGGATACTGAGCAGTTCTTC
CASSLGGSGRDTEQFF
>TRBJ2-7|TRBV7-2|few|NA
TGTGCCAGCAGCTTAGAAGCCGAGCAGTACTTC
CASSLEAEQYF
>TRBJ2-6|TRBV15|NA|NA
TGTGCCACCAGCAGAGTCGCAGGGAGTGGGGCCAACGTCCTGACTTTC
CATSRVAGSGANVLTF
>TRBJ2-7|TRBV5-1|many|NA
TGCGCCAGCAGCTTGGCTACTAAGGAGCAGTACTTC
CASSLATKEQYF
>TRBJ1-1|TRBV27|many|TRBD1
TGTGCCCACTGGGGGGACAGGGCCATTGAAGCTTTCTTT
CAHWGDRAIEAFF
>TRBJ2-7|TRBV2|NA|NA
TGTGCCAGCCTAAAGGTGGGCGAGCAGTACTTC
CASLKVGEQYF
>TRBJ2-2|TRBV2|many|NA
TGTGCCAGCAGTGAAGAGAACATTGGGGAGCTGTTTTTT
CASSEENIGELFF
>TRBJ2-1|TRBV12-3/TRBV12-4|many|TRBD1
TGTGCCAGCAGTTTAAACAGGGGGACCCCCTCGGAGCAGTTCTTC
CASSLNRGTPSEQFF
>TRBJ2-1|TRBV10-2|few|NA
TGCGCCAGCAGTGCGGGACTCAGCCCCTACAATGAGCAGTTCTTC
CASSAGLSPYNEQFF
>TRBJ1-5|TRBV7-9|NA|NA
TGTGCCAGCAGCTTAGTAGGGACGAACAATCAGCCCCAGCATTTT
CASSLVGTNNQPQHF
>TRBJ2-1|TRBV6-5|few|NA
TGTGCCAGCAGCCCTCCCTCAGGCTACAATGAGCAGTTCTTC
CASSPPSGYNEQFF
>TRBJ2-3|TRBV11-2|NA|NA
TGTGCCAGCAGCAGCCGTCATGTTGGAGGCACAGATACGCAGTATTTT
CASSSRHVGGTDTQYF
>TRBJ1-1|TRBV6-5|NA|NA
TGTGCCAGCAGCCGCAGACTGGAGGAAGCTTTCTTT
CASSRRLEEAFF
>TRBJ2-1|TRBV4-3|many|NA
TGCGCCAGCAGCCAAGATGTGGGGGTTGGGTACAATGAGCAGTTCTTC
CASSQDVGVGYNEQFF
>TRBJ1-6|TRBV27|NA|NA
TGTGCCAGCAGTTTTAGAGGGGATAATTCACCCCTCCACTTT
CASSFRGDNSPLHF
>TRBJ1-6|TRBV10-3|few|TRBD1
TGTGCCATCAGTGAAGGGACAGGGAATTCACCCCTCCACTTT
CAISEGTGNSPLHF
>TRBJ2-7|TRBV29-1|NA|TRBD1
TGCAGCGTTCTAGGACAGGGGATCGAGCAGTACTTC
CSVLGQGIEQYF
>TRBJ2-1|TRBV20-1|once|NA
TGCAGTGCTAGCACTCCCAGCTCCTACAATGAGCAGTTCTTC
CSASTPSSYNEQFF
>TRBJ2-7|TRBV21-1|NA|NA
TGTGCCAGCAGCCGCCCAGCGGGAGGATCCTACGAGCAGTACTTC
CASSRPAGGSYEQYF
>TRBJ2-7|TRBV19|few|NA
TGTGCCAGTGCCCAGGTCAGTCCCTACGAGCAGTACTTC
CASAQVSPYEQYF
>TRBJ2-1|TRBV5-1|NA|NA
TGCGCCAGCAGCTTGAATGCGGTTTCGGTTGAGCAGTTCTTC
CASSLNAVSVEQFF
>TRBJ2-5|TRBV5-6|few|NA
TGTGCCAGCAGCTTGGAATGGAGGGGGCAAGAGACCCAGTACTTC
CASSLEWRGQETQYF
>TRBJ2-1|TRBV6-8|NA|TRBD2
TGTGCCAGCTCCCTTACCAGGACTAGCGGGAGGGAGCAGTTCTTC
CASSLTRTSGREQFF
>TRBJ2-4|TRBV7-2|NA|TRBD2
TGTGCCAGCAGCCGGGGGGGGCTAGCGGTAGCCAAAAACATTCAGTACTTC
CASSRGGLAVAKNIQYF
>TRBJ2-1|TRBV5-1|NA|TRBD2
TGCGCCAGCAGCACGACTAGCGGGACGCACAATGAGCAGTTCTTC
CASSTTSGTHNEQFF
>TRBJ2-1|TRBV5-1|many|NA
TGCGCCAGCAGCTTGTTAGTAGGCAATGAGCAGTTCTTC
CASSLLVGNEQFF
>TRBJ2-6|TRBV20-1|NA|NA
TGCAGTGCTAGAGGGACCGCTGGCTTGGGGGCCAACGTCCTGACTTTC
CSARGTAGLGANVLTF
>TRBJ2-1|TRBV2|NA|NA
TGTGCCAGCACCGAAATACTAGATGTCAATGAGCAGTTCTTC
CASTEILDVNEQFF
>TRBJ2-5|TRBV14|NA|NA
TGTGCCAGCAGCCAAGGACAAAAACAAGAGACCCAGTACTTC
CASSQGQKQETQYF
>TRBJ2-7|TRBV7-9|few|NA
TGTGCCAGCAGCCCCAAGACTTACGAGCAGTACTTC
CASSPKTYEQYF